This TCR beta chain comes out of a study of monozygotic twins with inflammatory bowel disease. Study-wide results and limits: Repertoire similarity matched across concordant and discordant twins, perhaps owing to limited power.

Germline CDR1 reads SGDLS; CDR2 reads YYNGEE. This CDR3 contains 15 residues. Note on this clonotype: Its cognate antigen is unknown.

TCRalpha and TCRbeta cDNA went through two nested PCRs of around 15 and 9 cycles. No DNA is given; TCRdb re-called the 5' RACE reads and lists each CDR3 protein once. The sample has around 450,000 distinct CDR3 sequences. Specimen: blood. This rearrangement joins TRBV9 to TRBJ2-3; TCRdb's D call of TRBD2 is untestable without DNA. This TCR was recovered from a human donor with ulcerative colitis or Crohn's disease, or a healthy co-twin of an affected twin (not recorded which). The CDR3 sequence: CASTDGAGLTDTQYF.